These T cell receptor beta chains were read from a single sample in a study of CD4+ T cells in melanoma. Some clones are missing from TCRdb's copy, which holds only in-frame ones; the method was immunoSEQ multiplex PCR. The repertoire holds around 7,000 clones, with 45% to 55% as singletons. The specimen was cells from a culture (not recorded whether cultured in vitro). The receptors shown here come from a human donor with melanoma. Both conserved end residues are part of each CDR3. Fields, in order: clone size, V gene, D gene, J gene, CDR3 protein, CDR3 DNA. A D gene is named only where the DNA matches it firmly. Clone size is stated in some rows and not others, as once, few, many or a class when expanded.

>.|TRBV5-1|.|TRBJ2-2
CASSSAASLRGNTGELFF
TGCGCCAGCAGCTCCGCGGCGTCACTTAGAGGAAACACCGGGGAGCTGTTTTTT
>.|TRBV10-3|.|TRBJ2-7
CAIRGPSYEQYF
TGTGCCATCAGGGGCCCCTCCTACGAGCAGTACTTC
>.|TRBV9|TRBD1|TRBJ2-2
CASRPPGQEGTGELFF
TGTGCCAGCAGACCCCCGGGACAGGAGGGAACCGGGGAGCTGTTTTTT
>.|TRBV9|.|TRBJ2-2
CASSGGKGANTGELFF
TGTGCCAGCAGCGGAGGAAAGGGGGCGAACACCGGGGAGCTGTTTTTT
>once|TRBV5-1|.|TRBJ2-3
CASSLAGRDTQYF
TGCGCCAGCAGCTTGGCCGGGAGAGATACGCAGTATTTT
>.|TRBV2|.|TRBJ1-2
CASSDREGYGYTF
TGTGCCAGCAGTGACAGGGAGGGATATGGCTACACCTTC
>.|TRBV6-6|TRBD2|TRBJ2-1
CASSSPSGGAYNEQFF
TGTGCCAGCAGTTCCCCTAGCGGGGGCGCGTACAATGAGCAGTTCTTC
>few|TRBV6-5|.|TRBJ1-4
CASSSVPPKKLFF
TGTGCCAGCAGTTCGGTACCTCCGAAAAAACTGTTTTTT
>.|TRBV11-3|.|TRBJ2-2
CASSLVGSGELFF
TGTGCCAGCAGCTTAGTTGGTTCCGGGGAGCTGTTTTTT
>few|TRBV6-5|.|TRBJ1-4
CASSYSATNEKLFF
TGTGCCAGCAGTTACTCTGCAACTAATGAAAAACTGTTTTTT
>few|TRBV29-1|.|TRBJ1-1
CSVAGVSLNTEAFF
TGCAGCGTTGCGGGCGTCTCCTTGAACACTGAAGCTTTCTTT
>.|TRBV5-4|.|TRBJ2-5
CASSSEPDFLGETQYF
TGTGCCAGCAGCTCTGAACCGGACTTCCTTGGGGAGACCCAGTACTTC
>few|TRBV5-4|.|TRBJ1-2
CASSLDGNYGYTF
TGTGCCAGCAGCTTGGACGGTAACTATGGCTACACCTTC
>.|TRBV7-9|.|TRBJ1-1
CASSWPGGVNTEAFF
TGTGCCAGCAGCTGGCCCGGGGGGGTGAACACTGAAGCTTTCTTT
>.|TRBV19|TRBD1|TRBJ1-2
CASSTRQGMRDYGYTF
TGTGCCAGTAGTACCCGACAGGGTATGAGGGACTATGGCTACACCTTC
>few|TRBV19|TRBD2|TRBJ2-5
CASSRVAGQETQYF
TGTGCCAGTAGTCGGGTAGCGGGACAAGAGACCCAGTACTTC
>few|TRBV11-2|.|TRBJ2-7
CASSSQLEQYF
TGTGCCAGCAGCTCACAGCTCGAGCAGTACTTC
>few|TRBV4-2|TRBD1|TRBJ1-6
CASSVTGEASPLHF
TGTGCCAGCAGCGTGACAGGGGAAGCCTCACCCCTCCACTTT
>.|TRBV6-1|.|TRBJ1-3
CASRSAGLPNTIYF
TGTGCCAGCAGATCCGCGGGTTTGCCAAACACCATATATTTT
>.|TRBV2|TRBD1|TRBJ2-1
CASRRDRGPYEQFF
TGTGCCAGCCGCCGGGACAGGGGGCCCTATGAGCAGTTCTTC
>once|TRBV4-1|.|TRBJ1-2
CASSHFLRDNSPNYGYTF
TGCGCCAGCAGCCATTTCCTTAGGGACAACTCACCCAACTATGGCTACACCTTC
>once|TRBV6-6|.|TRBJ1-3
CASSYGGGGGNTIYF
TGTGCCAGCAGCTACGGCGGGGGAGGTGGAAACACCATATATTTT
>.|TRBV6-5|TRBD1|TRBJ1-1
CASSYQGQGGTEAFF
TGTGCCAGCAGTTACCAAGGACAGGGGGGCACTGAAGCTTTCTTT
>.|TRBV30|TRBD1|TRBJ1-5
CAWAGTGGRLGQPQHF
TGTGCCTGGGCCGGGACAGGGGGCAGGTTGGGGCAGCCCCAGCATTTT
>.|TRBV5-1|.|TRBJ2-5
CASSLAGGQETQYF
TGCGCCAGCAGCTTGGCCGGAGGCCAAGAGACCCAGTACTTC